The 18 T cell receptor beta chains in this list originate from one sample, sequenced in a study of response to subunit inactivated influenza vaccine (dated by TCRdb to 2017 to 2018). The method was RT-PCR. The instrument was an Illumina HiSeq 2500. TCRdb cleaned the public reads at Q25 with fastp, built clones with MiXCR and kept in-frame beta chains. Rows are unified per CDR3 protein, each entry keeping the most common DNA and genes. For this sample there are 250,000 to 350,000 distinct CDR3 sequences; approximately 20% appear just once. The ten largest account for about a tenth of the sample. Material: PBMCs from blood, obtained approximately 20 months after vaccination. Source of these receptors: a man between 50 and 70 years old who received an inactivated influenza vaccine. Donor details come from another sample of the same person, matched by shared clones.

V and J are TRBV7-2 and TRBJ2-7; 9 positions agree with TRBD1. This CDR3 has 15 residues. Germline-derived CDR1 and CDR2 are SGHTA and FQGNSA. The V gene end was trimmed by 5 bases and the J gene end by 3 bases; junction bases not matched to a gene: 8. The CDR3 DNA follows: TGTGCCAGCAGCGAGACCGGGACAGGGAACTACGAGCAGTACTTC. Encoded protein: CASSETGTGNYEQYF.

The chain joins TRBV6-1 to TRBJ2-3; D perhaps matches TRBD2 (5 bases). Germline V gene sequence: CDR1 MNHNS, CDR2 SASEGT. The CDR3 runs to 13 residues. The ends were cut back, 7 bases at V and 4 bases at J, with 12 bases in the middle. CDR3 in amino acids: CASKTGIPDTQYF. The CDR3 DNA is TGTGCCAGCAAAACCGGGATCCCAGATACGCAGTATTTT.

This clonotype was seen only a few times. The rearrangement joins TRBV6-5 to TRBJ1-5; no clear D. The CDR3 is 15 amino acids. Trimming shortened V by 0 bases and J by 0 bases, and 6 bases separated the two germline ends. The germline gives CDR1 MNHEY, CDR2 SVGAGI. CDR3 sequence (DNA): TGTGCCAGCAGTTACTCGCAGGATAGCAATCAGCCCCAGCATTTT. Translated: CASSYSQDSNQPQHF.

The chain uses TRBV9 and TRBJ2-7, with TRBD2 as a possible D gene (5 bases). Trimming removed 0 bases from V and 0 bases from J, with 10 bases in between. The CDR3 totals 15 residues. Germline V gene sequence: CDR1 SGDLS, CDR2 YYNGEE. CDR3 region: CASSVGADSSYEQYF. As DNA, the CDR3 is TGTGCCAGCAGCGTAGGGGCGGACTCCTCCTACGAGCAGTACTTC. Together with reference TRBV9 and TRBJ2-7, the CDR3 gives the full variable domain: DSGVTQTPKHLITATGQRVTLRCSPRSGDLSVYWYQQSLDQGLQFLIQYYNGEERAKGNILERFSAQQFPDLHSELNLSSLELGDSALYFCASSVGADSSYEQYFGPGTRLTVT.

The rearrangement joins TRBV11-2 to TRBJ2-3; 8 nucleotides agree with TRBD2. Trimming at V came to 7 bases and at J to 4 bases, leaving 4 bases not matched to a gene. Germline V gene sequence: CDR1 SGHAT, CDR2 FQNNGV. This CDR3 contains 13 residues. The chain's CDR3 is CASNRGGADTQYF. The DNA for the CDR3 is TGTGCCAGCAACCGGGGGGGGGCAGATACGCAGTATTTT.

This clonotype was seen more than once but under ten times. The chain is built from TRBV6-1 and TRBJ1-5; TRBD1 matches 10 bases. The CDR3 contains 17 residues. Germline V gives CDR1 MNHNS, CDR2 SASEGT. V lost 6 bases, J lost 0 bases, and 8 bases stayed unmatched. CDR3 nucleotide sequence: TGTGCCAGCAGACCGGGGACAGGGGCCCATAGCAATCAGCCCCAGCATTTT. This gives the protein CASRPGTGAHSNQPQHF.

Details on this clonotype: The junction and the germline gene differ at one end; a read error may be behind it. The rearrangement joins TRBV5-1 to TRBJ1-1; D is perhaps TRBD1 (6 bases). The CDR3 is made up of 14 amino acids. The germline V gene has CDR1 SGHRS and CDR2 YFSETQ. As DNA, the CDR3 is TGCGCCAGCATGGGGCAGGGGACGAACACTGTAGCTTTCTTT. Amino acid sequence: CASMGQGTNTVAFF.

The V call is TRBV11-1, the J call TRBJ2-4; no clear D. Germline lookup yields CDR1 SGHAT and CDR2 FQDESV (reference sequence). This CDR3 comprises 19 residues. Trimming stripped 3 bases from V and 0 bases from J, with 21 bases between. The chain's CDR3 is CASSFGSGQVLLAKNIQYF. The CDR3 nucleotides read TGTGCCAGCAGCTTTGGTTCGGGTCAGGTCTTATTAGCCAAAAACATTCAGTACTTC. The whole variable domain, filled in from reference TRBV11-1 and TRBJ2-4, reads EAEVAQSPRYKITEKSQAVAFWCDPISGHATLYWYRQILGQGPELLVQFQDESVVDDSQLPKDRFSAERLKGVDSTLKIQPAELGDSAMYLCASSFGSGQVLLAKNIQYFGAGTRLSVL.

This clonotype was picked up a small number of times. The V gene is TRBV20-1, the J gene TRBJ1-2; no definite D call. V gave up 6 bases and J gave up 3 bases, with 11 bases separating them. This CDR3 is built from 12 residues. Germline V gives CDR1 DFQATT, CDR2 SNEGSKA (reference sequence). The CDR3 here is CSAIGGDYGYTF. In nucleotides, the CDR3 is TGCAGTGCAATCGGAGGCGACTATGGCTACACCTTC.

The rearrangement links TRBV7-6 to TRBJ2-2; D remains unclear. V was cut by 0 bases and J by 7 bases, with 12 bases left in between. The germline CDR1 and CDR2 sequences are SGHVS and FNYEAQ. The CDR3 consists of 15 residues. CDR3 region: CASSLALPGHGELFF. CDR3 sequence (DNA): TGTGCCAGCAGCTTAGCGCTTCCCGGGCACGGGGAGCTGTTTTTT.

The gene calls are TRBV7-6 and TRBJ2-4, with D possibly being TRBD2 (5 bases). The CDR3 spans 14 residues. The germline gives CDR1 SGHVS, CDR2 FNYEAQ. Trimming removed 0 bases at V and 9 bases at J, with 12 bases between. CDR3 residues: CASSLASGMSIQYF. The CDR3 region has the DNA TGTGCCAGCAGCTTAGCATCGGGGATGAGCATTCAGTACTTC.

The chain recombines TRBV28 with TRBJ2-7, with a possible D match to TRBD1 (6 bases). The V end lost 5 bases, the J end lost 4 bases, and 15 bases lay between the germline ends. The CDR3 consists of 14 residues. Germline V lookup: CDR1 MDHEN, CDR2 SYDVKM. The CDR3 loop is CASSPRQVWYEQYF. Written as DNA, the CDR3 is TGTGCCAGCAGTCCCCGACAGGTATGGTACGAGCAGTACTTC.

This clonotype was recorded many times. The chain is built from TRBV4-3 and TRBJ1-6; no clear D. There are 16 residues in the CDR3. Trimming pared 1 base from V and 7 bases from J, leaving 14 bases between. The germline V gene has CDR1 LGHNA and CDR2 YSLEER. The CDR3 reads CASSQVPLPGNSPLHF. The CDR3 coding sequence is TGCGCCAGCAGCCAAGTCCCCCTCCCGGGGAATTCACCCCTCCACTTT.

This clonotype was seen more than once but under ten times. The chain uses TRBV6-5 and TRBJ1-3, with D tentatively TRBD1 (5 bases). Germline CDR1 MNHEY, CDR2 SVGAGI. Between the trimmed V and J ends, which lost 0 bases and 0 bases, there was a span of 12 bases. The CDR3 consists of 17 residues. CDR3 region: CASSYSNRGFSGNTIYF. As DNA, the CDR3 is TGTGCCAGCAGTTACTCGAATCGGGGCTTCTCTGGAAACACCATATATTTT.

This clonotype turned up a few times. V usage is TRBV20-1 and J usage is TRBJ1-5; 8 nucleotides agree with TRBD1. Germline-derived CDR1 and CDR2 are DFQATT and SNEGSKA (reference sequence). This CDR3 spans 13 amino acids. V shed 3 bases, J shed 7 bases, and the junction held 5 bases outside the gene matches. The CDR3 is CSASQTGAQPQHF. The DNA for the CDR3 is TGCAGTGCTAGTCAGACAGGGGCGCAGCCCCAGCATTTT.

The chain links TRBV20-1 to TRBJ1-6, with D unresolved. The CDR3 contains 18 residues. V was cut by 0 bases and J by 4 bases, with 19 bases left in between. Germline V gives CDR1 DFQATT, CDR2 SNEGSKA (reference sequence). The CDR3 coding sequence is TGCAGTGCTAGAGATTATAAGGCCAGATTAGGTTATAATTCACCCCTCCACTTT. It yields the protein CSARDYKARLGYNSPLHF.

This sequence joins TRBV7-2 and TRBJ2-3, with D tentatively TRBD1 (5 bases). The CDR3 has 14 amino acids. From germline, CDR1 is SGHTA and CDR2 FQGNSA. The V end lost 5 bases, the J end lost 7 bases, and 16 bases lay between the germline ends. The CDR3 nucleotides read TGTGCCAGCAGCCCCCCGGGCGACAGAAATACGCAGTATTTT. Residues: CASSPPGDRNTQYF.

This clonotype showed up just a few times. The CDR3: CASSRQLTQYQETQYF. The CDR3 DNA sequence: TGTGCCAGCAGCCGTCAGCTGACACAATACCAAGAGACCCAGTACTTC. The chain combines TRBV4-2 with TRBJ2-5; D gene uncertain. V was shortened by 4 bases and J by 0 bases, with 15 bases between the two germline ends. CDR1 and CDR2 (germline): LGHNA, YNFKEQ. The CDR3 runs 16 residues.